This record covers a single T cell receptor (beta chain). Its specificity is not known. The data derive from a study of cytomegalovirus exposure and HLA in healthy donors. Study-level findings and limits: It was confirmed in vitro that a few of the CMV-associated chains were specific for CMV antigens.

Method: immunoSEQ multiplex PCR; TCRdb's copy keeps in-frame clones and lacks some. The repertoire holds around 220,000 clones, with 75% to 90% as singletons. The donors were part of the roughly 120-subject validation cohort, which stood apart from the roughly 700-subject first cohort. The V and J ends lost 8 bases and 3 bases respectively, with 20 bases between them. Per the germline V gene, CDR1 is MNHEY and CDR2 is SMNVEV (reference sequence). This CDR3 has 15 amino acids. This receptor was identified in a woman aged 25 to 39 in good health and CMV-seropositive. Material for sequencing was PBMCs. The V and J genes are TRBV27 and TRBJ2-7; TRBD2 might be the D (6 bases). As DNA, the CDR3 is TGTGCCAGCCCCCTACTAGCCCGAAATAACTACGAGCAGTACTTC. This sequence encodes CASPLLARNNYEQYF.